One sample yielded the 22 T cell receptor beta chains listed below, sequenced in a study of T cell changes during pregnancy in multiple sclerosis. Using immunoSEQ multiplex PCR, the repertoire was profiled, and TCRdb retains in-frame clones only, with some absent. The table has 60,000 or so clones, just under 90% seen once. The sequencing input was peripheral blood from another person, used as feeder cells. Receptor source: a human donor whose cells served as feeder cells for cultures in a pregnancy study.

The chain combines TRBV5-4 with TRBJ1-5; no clear D. V was cut by 0 bases and J by 5 bases, with 6 bases left in between. The CDR3 length is 13 residues. Germline V gives CDR1 SGHNT, CDR2 YYREEE (reference sequence). This CDR3 reads CASSLDTDQPQHF. In DNA form, the CDR3 reads TGTGCCAGCAGCTTGGACACAGATCAGCCCCAGCATTTT. Full variable domain (remainder filled in from reference TRBV5-4 and TRBJ1-5): ETGVTQSPTHLIKTRGQQVTLRCSSQSGHNTVSWYQQALGQGPQFIFQYYREEENGRGNFPPRFSGLQFPNYSSELNVNALELDDSALYLCASSLDTDQPQHFGDGTRLSIL.

The chain employs TRBV6-5 and TRBJ1-1; the D is unclear. V was pared by 2 bases and J by 3 bases, with 10 bases between. This CDR3 is built from 14 residues. Germline CDR1 and CDR2: MNHEY and SVGAGI. Here the CDR3 DNA reads TGTGCCAGCAGTTACCTCGAACGCGACACTGAAGCTTTCTTT. It translates to CASSYLERDTEAFF.

This clone has more than one count but fewer than ten. This chain links TRBV6-5 with TRBJ2-2; 9 bases are a match to TRBD2. Germline V CDR1 and CDR2: MNHEY, SVGAGI. V shed 4 bases, J shed 1 base, and the junction held 1 base outside the gene matches. The CDR3 contains 15 residues. CDR3 nucleotides: TGTGCCAGCAGTTTGACTAGCGGGAACACCGGGGAGCTGTTTTTT. This translates into CASSLTSGNTGELFF.

J is TRBJ2-3 and V is TRBV5-8; 9 nucleotides match TRBD1. V lost 4 bases and J lost 0; bases outside the gene matches: 9. The length of the CDR3 is 17 residues. Germline V CDR1 and CDR2: SGHTS, YDEGEE. The CDR3 nucleotides read TGTGCCAGCAGCCGGGGGACAGGGCAAGCTAGCACAGATACGCAGTATTTT. As protein: CASSRGTGQASTDTQYF.

The genes are TRBV27 and TRBJ2-3; 10 bases align to TRBD2. Trimming cost V 8 bases and J 3 bases; bases outside gene matches: 5. The CDR3 length is 14 residues. Germline V gives CDR1 MNHEY, CDR2 SMNVEV (reference sequence). CDR3 DNA sequence: TGTGCCAGCCACACTAGCGGGGTGACAGATACGCAGTATTTT. It yields the protein CASHTSGVTDTQYF.

This chain connects TRBV7-2 to TRBJ1-5, with D perhaps matching TRBD1 (5 bases). CDR1 is SGHTA and CDR2 is FQGNSA in the germline V gene. The CDR3 sequence is 16 residues long. Trimming took off 3 bases at V and 1 base at J, with 13 bases between the two ends. The CDR3 nucleotides are TGTGCCAGCAGCTTGGTTACAGGTCCAAGCAATCAGCCCCAGCATTTT. This sequence encodes CASSLVTGPSNQPQHF. The full variable domain, its missing parts supplied by reference TRBV7-2 and TRBJ1-5, is GAGVSQSPSNKVTEKGKDVELRCDPISGHTALYWYRQSLGQGLEFLIYFQGNSAPDKSGLPSDRFSAERTGGSVSTLTIQRTQQEDSAVYLCASSLVTGPSNQPQHFGDGTRLSIL.

The V gene is TRBV30, the J gene TRBJ2-2; 9 bases line up with TRBD1. The junction had 3 bases not matched to a gene; V was cut back by 2 bases and J by 5 bases. Germline V gene sequence: CDR1 GTSNPN, CDR2 SVGIG (reference sequence). The CDR3 consists of 14 residues. DNA for the CDR3: TGTGCCTGGAGTTGGGGACAGGGTACCGGGGAGCTGTTTTTT. Protein product: CAWSWGQGTGELFF.

The chain joins TRBV28 to TRBJ2-5; D perhaps matches TRBD1 (6 bases). V dropped 5 bases and J dropped 3 bases, with 16 bases sitting between them. From germline, CDR1 is MDHEN and CDR2 SYDVKM. The CDR3 is 15 amino acids. The CDR3 loop is CASSPGDKKKETQYF. DNA of the CDR3: TGTGCCAGCAGTCCCGGGGACAAGAAAAAAGAGACCCAGTACTTC. The whole variable domain, remainder taken from reference TRBV28 and TRBJ2-5, is DVKVTQSSRYLVKRTGEKVFLECVQDMDHENMFWYRQDPGLGLRLIYFSYDVKMKEKGDIPEGYSVSREKKERFSLILESASTNQTSMYLCASSPGDKKKETQYFGPGTRLLVL.

This chain joins TRBV19 and TRBJ1-1, with unresolved D. V lost 4 bases and J lost 1, with 10 bases in between. Germline CDR1 is LNHDA and CDR2 is SQIVND (reference sequence). The CDR3 length is 14 residues. The CDR3 is CASSTPRQNTEAFF. In DNA, the CDR3 is TGTGCCAGTAGTACCCCCCGCCAGAACACTGAAGCTTTCTTT.

The J gene is TRBJ2-6, the V gene TRBV29-1, with TRBD2 as a possible D gene (6 bases). V was shortened by 5 bases and J by 5 bases, with 25 bases between the two germline ends. The CDR3 is 18 residues long. Looked up from germline, CDR1 is SQVTM and CDR2 is ANQGSEA. CDR3 DNA sequence: TGCAGCGTTCTGCCACCACTAGCATACCAAAGTCGGGCCAACGTCCTGACTTTC. Its translation is CSVLPPLAYQSRANVLTF.

This chain connects TRBV6-1 to TRBJ1-2; weak D call: TRBD1 (5 bases). V shed 6 bases and J shed 3 bases, with 14 bases lying between them. The V gene's germline CDR1 is MNHNS and CDR2 SASEGT. The CDR3 contains 14 residues. The CDR3 region is CASRPGPLYYGYTF. In DNA, the CDR3 is TGTGCCAGCAGGCCGGGACCGCTCTACTATGGCTACACCTTC.

The chain is built from TRBV7-9 and TRBJ2-1; the match to TRBD2 covers 11 bases. The CDR3 sequence is 15 residues long. The junction had 6 bases not matched to a gene; V was cut back by 2 bases and J by 9 bases. Germline CDR1 and CDR2: SEHNR and FQNEAQ (reference sequence). In DNA form, the CDR3 reads TGTGCCAGCAGCTTAACTAGCGGGAGTATCGTTGAGCAGTTCTTC. Its protein product is CASSLTSGSIVEQFF.

This clone appeared a single time. The chain employs TRBV4-1 and TRBJ1-4; no clear D. The germline V and J ends were trimmed by 2 bases and 5 bases, with 9 bases remaining between them. This CDR3 has 14 residues. Germline values: CDR1 MGHRA, CDR2 YSYEKL. CDR3 sequence: CASSQNSGNEKLFF. CDR3 bases: TGCGCCAGCAGCCAAAACTCTGGGAATGAAAAACTGTTTTTT.

This chain uses TRBV15 with TRBJ1-5; possible D gene TRBD1, 5 bases. The CDR3 extends over 13 amino acids. Germline loops: CDR1 LNHNV, CDR2 YYDKDF (reference sequence). V lost 5 bases to trimming and J lost 5 bases, with 10 bases between them. CDR3 sequence (DNA): TGTGCCACCAGCTTCAGGGTCGATCAGCCCCAGCATTTT. Residues: CATSFRVDQPQHF.

This clone was seen only a few times. J is TRBJ2-6 and V is TRBV15; D unclear. The germline gives CDR1 LNHNV, CDR2 YYDKDF (reference sequence). V was trimmed by 7 bases and J by 0 bases, leaving 13 bases between them. The CDR3 covers 16 residues. CDR3 coding DNA: TGTGCCACCACCTCAGACGGTAGCTCTGGGGCCAACGTCCTGACTTTC. This sequence encodes CATTSDGSSGANVLTF.

The V call is TRBV4-3, the J call TRBJ2-6, with D possibly TRBD1 on 5 matching bases. Per the germline V gene, CDR1 is LGHNA and CDR2 is YSLEER. V was trimmed by 0 bases and J by 4 bases, leaving 13 bases between them. This CDR3 region has 17 residues. The CDR3 sequence: CASSQDFPGLGANVLTF. Written as DNA, the CDR3 is TGCGCCAGCAGCCAAGATTTCCCAGGGCTGGGGGCCAACGTCCTGACTTTC.

The J gene is TRBJ1-2, the V gene TRBV29-1; D gene uncertain. Germline V gene data show CDR1 as SQVTM and CDR2 as ANQGSEA. The CDR3 covers 14 residues. With 7 bases removed from V and 2 bases from J, the gap between germline ends came to 17 bases. CDR3 region: CSAATARVNYGYTF. Written as DNA, the CDR3 is TGCAGCGCTGCCACAGCGAGGGTCAACTATGGCTACACCTTC.

To note about this clone: This CDR3 is also generated by other DNA sequences in the sample. The chain joins TRBV5-1 to TRBJ1-2; D uncertain. V was trimmed by 1 base and J by 1 base, leaving 5 bases between them. This CDR3 is built from 13 residues. Per the germline V gene, CDR1 is SGHRS and CDR2 is YFSETQ. CDR3 DNA: TGCGCCAGCAGCTTGTCGTTTAACTATGGCTACACCTTC. Protein: CASSLSFNYGYTF.

This chain joins TRBV19 and TRBJ1-4; TRBD1 is a possible D gene (5 bases). The length of the CDR3 is 15 residues. Germline-derived CDR1 and CDR2 are LNHDA and SQIVND (reference sequence). Trimming cost V 5 bases and J 6 bases, with 16 bases left between them. The CDR3: CASSGRTAGDEKLFF. The CDR3 DNA sequence: TGTGCCAGTAGTGGGCGGACCGCGGGGGATGAAAAACTGTTTTTT.

This rearrangement joins TRBV19 to TRBJ1-5; 7 positions match TRBD1. Germline loops: CDR1 LNHDA, CDR2 SQIVND (reference sequence). The V segment lost 5 bases and the J segment 2 bases; nucleotides outside the gene matches: 3. The CDR3 extends over 14 amino acids. CDR3 region: CASSRQGGNQPQHF. The CDR3 DNA follows: TGTGCCAGTAGTCGACAGGGAGGCAATCAGCCCCAGCATTTT.

The chain uses TRBV11-2 and TRBJ2-1; 8 nucleotides align to TRBD1. CDR3 length: 13 amino acids. From germline, CDR1 is SGHAT and CDR2 FQNNGV. Trimming took 5 bases from V and 7 from J; bases not matched to a gene: 4. This CDR3 is CASSHGTGNEQFF. The CDR3 nucleotides are TGTGCCAGCAGCCACGGGACAGGAAATGAGCAGTTCTTC. Drawing the rest from reference TRBV11-2 and TRBJ2-1, the complete variable domain is EAGVAQSPRYKIIEKRQSVAFWCNPISGHATLYWYQQILGQGPKLLIQFQNNGVVDDSQLPKDRFSAERLKGVDSTLKIQPAKLEDSAVYLCASSHGTGNEQFFGPGTRLTVL.

The DNA for the CDR3 is TGTGCCAGCAGTGACCCCGAGCAGTACTTC. As protein: CASSDPEQYF. The chain couples TRBV6-1 to TRBJ2-7; D ambiguous. This CDR3 is 10 amino acids long. V gave up 3 bases and J gave up 6 bases, with 3 bases separating them. Per the germline V gene, CDR1 is MNHNS and CDR2 is SASEGT.